These 22 T cell receptor beta chains came from one sample sequenced in a study of Siglec-9 on CD8 T cells in melanoma. Generated by immunoSEQ multiplex PCR, the TCRdb table keeps only in-frame clones and is missing some. The sample shows around 39,000 clones, about 80% of them seen only once. The sample taken for sequencing was Siglec-9- CD8+ T cells sorted from blood. These receptors were taken from a human donor in good health.

The gene calls are TRBV30 and TRBJ2-7, with 8 bases fitting TRBD2. V was pared by 5 bases and J by 7 bases, with 13 bases of the junction left unmatched. The CDR3 covers 14 residues. CDR1 and CDR2 (germline): GTSNPN, SVGIG (reference sequence). CDR3 residues: CAWEYGRGAQEQYF. CDR3 in DNA: TGTGCCTGGGAATACGGGCGGGGGGCCCAGGAGCAGTACTTC.

This chain links TRBV6-5 with TRBJ1-1; D ambiguous. V gave up 7 bases and J gave up 2 bases, with 8 bases separating them. The CDR3 loop spans 12 amino acids. In germline, CDR1 is MNHEY, CDR2 SVGAGI. In nucleotides, the CDR3 is TGTGCCAGCATTGGGCCTAACACTGAAGCTTTCTTT. This codes for CASIGPNTEAFF.

J is TRBJ2-5 and V is TRBV7-3, with a weak D call TRBD2 (6 bases). The CDR3 totals 15 residues. The V gene lost 5 bases and the J gene lost 5 bases, with 18 bases spanning the gap. The V gene's germline CDR1 is SGHTA and CDR2 FQGTGA. The CDR3 is CASSQTQGRGETQYF. The CDR3 DNA follows: TGTGCCAGCAGCCAAACCCAGGGTCGGGGGGAGACCCAGTACTTC.

The chain links TRBV19 to TRBJ1-2, with D perhaps matching TRBD1 (5 bases). The CDR3 is 14 amino acids. Germline CDR1 reads LNHDA; CDR2 reads SQIVND (reference sequence). The V end lost 5 bases, the J end lost 4 bases, and 14 bases lay between the germline ends. CDR3 bases: TGTGCCAGTAGTCCCCTTCAGGGATCCTATGGCTACACCTTC. Translating it yields CASSPLQGSYGYTF.

The rearrangement joins TRBV7-6 to TRBJ2-5; D is perhaps TRBD1 or TRBD2 (5 bases each). Germline CDR1 SGHVS, CDR2 FNYEAQ. Trimming took 6 bases from V and 4 from J, leaving 18 bases between them. The CDR3 covers 15 residues. The DNA of the CDR3 is TGTGCCAGCAGGGATAGGGACCGGGGTGGAGAGACCCAGTACTTC. Translation: CASRDRDRGGETQYF.

The chain recombines TRBV5-6 with TRBJ2-3; D gene uncertain. Germline V lookup: CDR1 SGHDT, CDR2 YYEEEE. This CDR3 region has 15 residues. V was cut by 4 bases and J by 6 bases, with 18 bases left in between. The DNA for the CDR3 is TGTGCCAGCAGCCCTATGGGCGGCCTTTCCGATACGCAGTATTTT. It yields the protein CASSPMGGLSDTQYF.

The rearrangement joins TRBV5-1 to TRBJ2-7; D assignment may be TRBD1 or TRBD2 (5 bases each). This CDR3 has 16 amino acids. Looked up from germline, CDR1 is SGHRS and CDR2 is YFSETQ. Trimming left V 3 bases short and J 6 bases short, with 22 bases between. The CDR3 DNA follows: TGCGCCAGCAGCTACCCCCGAGGGACCGAGACCCCCGAGCAGTACTTC. This translates into CASSYPRGTETPEQYF.

The chain is built from TRBV7-6 and TRBJ2-1; tentative D call: TRBD2 (6 bases). CDR1 is SGHVS, CDR2 FNYEAQ, per germline. The V end lost 5 bases, the J end lost 9 bases, and 17 bases lay between the germline ends. The CDR3 totals 14 residues. The CDR3 reads CASSGTWPRGEQFF. The CDR3 DNA reads TGTGCCAGCAGCGGGACTTGGCCCAGAGGTGAGCAGTTCTTC.

This clone appeared a single time. J is TRBJ2-5 and V is TRBV4-1; 12 bases align to TRBD2. Per the germline V gene, CDR1 is MGHRA and CDR2 is YSYEKL. The junction had 7 bases not matched to a gene; V was cut back by 1 base and J by 4 bases. This CDR3 has 17 amino acids. The CDR3 DNA reads as TGCGCCAGCAGCCAAGTACTAGCGGGAGGCCAAGGAGAGACCCAGTACTTC. Amino acid sequence: CASSQVLAGGQGETQYF.

There are a few counts of this clone. The chain has TRBV7-3 and TRBJ1-1, with a weak D call TRBD1 (5 bases). Germline V gene data show CDR1 as SGHTA and CDR2 as FQGTGA. The ends were cut back, 6 bases at V and 6 bases at J, with 20 bases in the middle. There are 15 residues in the CDR3. Here the CDR3 DNA reads TGTGCCAGCAGGTTAGGGACGGTTGACGAACCTGAAGCTTTCTTT. Residues: CASRLGTVDEPEAFF.

This clone was picked up a small number of times. The chain recombines TRBV19 with TRBJ1-5; a possible D gene is TRBD1 (6 bases). With 5 bases removed from V and 5 bases from J, the gap between germline ends came to 10 bases. This CDR3 region has 13 residues. Germline CDR1 is LNHDA and CDR2 is SQIVND (reference sequence). The CDR3 DNA follows: TGTGCCAGTAGTTTAAGGGGGGATCAGCCCCAGCATTTT. Its translation is CASSLRGDQPQHF.

V and J are TRBV11-1 and TRBJ2-7; D is undetermined. CDR3 size: 12 residues. Germline CDR1 and CDR2: SGHAT and FQDESV (reference sequence). Trimming took off 6 bases at V and 7 bases at J, with 13 bases between the two ends. Written as DNA, the CDR3 is TGTGCCAGCAGTTTTGGTGGGCTAGAGCAGTACTTC. Protein sequence: CASSFGGLEQYF.

This clone was detected only a few times. This rearrangement joins TRBV7-9 to TRBJ2-1, with 8 bases matching TRBD2. The CDR3 consists of 14 residues. Losses at the gene ends were 8 bases for V and 5 bases for J; bases not matched to a gene: 8. Germline CDR1 SEHNR, CDR2 FQNEAQ (reference sequence). The CDR3 protein is CASGTSGRHNEQFF. The DNA for the CDR3 is TGTGCCAGCGGCACTAGCGGCCGACACAATGAGCAGTTCTTC.

The chain uses TRBV5-5 and TRBJ1-2, with D tentatively TRBD1 (6 bases). In germline, CDR1 is SGHKS, CDR2 YYEKEE (reference sequence). The CDR3 has 15 amino acids. Trimming left V 7 bases short and J 1 base short, with 17 bases between. The chain's CDR3 is CASAIGTTLNYGYTF. The CDR3 DNA reads as TGTGCCAGCGCCATCGGGACAACCCTTAACTATGGCTACACCTTC.

V gene TRBV14 combines with J gene TRBJ2-1; TRBD2 might be the D (6 bases). Per the germline V gene, CDR1 is SGHDN and CDR2 is FVKESK. The CDR3 has 16 amino acids. The ends were cut back, 2 bases at V and 0 bases at J, with 11 bases in the middle. The CDR3: CASSQLAGSSYNEQFF. DNA of the CDR3: TGTGCCAGCAGCCAACTCGCGGGGAGCTCCTACAATGAGCAGTTCTTC.

The chain recombines TRBV5-6 with TRBJ2-7; TRBD1 is a possible D gene (6 bases). V was cut by 1 base and J by 6 bases, with 11 bases left in between. Germline CDR1 is SGHDT and CDR2 is YYEEEE. The CDR3 is made up of 13 amino acids. The CDR3 DNA sequence: TGTGCCAGCAGCTTGTTTCACAGGGCCGAGCAGTACTTC. It is translated as CASSLFHRAEQYF.

This clone was counted between two and nine times. V and J are TRBV7-6 and TRBJ1-4; no reliable D call. The CDR3 length is 14 residues. Trimming cost V 5 bases and J 8 bases, with 15 bases left between them. Per the germline V gene, CDR1 is SGHVS and CDR2 is FNYEAQ. CDR3 bases: TGTGCCAGCAGCCCGTCGGAGGGATACGAAAAACTGTTTTTT. This translates into CASSPSEGYEKLFF.

The chain is built from TRBV28 and TRBJ1-5; a weak D match, TRBD1 (6 bases). Germline CDR1 is MDHEN and CDR2 is SYDVKM. The CDR3 spans 15 residues. Trimming took 6 bases from V and 7 from J, leaving 19 bases between them. The CDR3 is CASSQKVTGNQPQHF. The CDR3 nucleotides are TGTGCCAGCAGCCAAAAGGTTACAGGGAACCAGCCCCAGCATTTT.

The chain combines TRBV2 with TRBJ1-1; D is unresolved. Trimming cost V 3 bases and J 3 bases, with 29 bases left between them. This CDR3 has 20 amino acids. Germline lookup yields CDR1 SNHLY and CDR2 FYNNEI. CDR3 loop: CASSDSEEAQVGRQDTEAFF. In nucleotides, the CDR3 is TGTGCCAGCAGTGATTCCGAGGAGGCCCAAGTCGGCAGGCAGGACACTGAAGCTTTCTTT.

The chain links TRBV19 to TRBJ1-1; D is perhaps TRBD1 (6 bases). Germline-derived CDR1 and CDR2 are LNHDA and SQIVND (reference sequence). This CDR3 region has 14 residues. V was clipped by 7 bases and J by 4 bases, with 16 bases between them. The CDR3 sequence is CASTRLGGGTEAFF. The CDR3 DNA is TGTGCCAGTACCCGTTTAGGGGGGGGCACTGAAGCTTTCTTT.

The chain links TRBV27 to TRBJ1-5; a possible D gene is TRBD1 (5 bases). Germline V gene lookup returns CDR1 MNHEY and CDR2 SMNVEV (reference sequence). This CDR3 is 14 amino acids long. Deletions cut 2 bases from V and 6 bases from J, with 11 bases between. CDR3 in amino acids: CASSLEGESQPQHF. The DNA of the CDR3 is TGTGCCAGCAGTTTAGAAGGGGAAAGTCAGCCCCAGCATTTT.

This clone showed up just once. Written as DNA, the CDR3 is TGTGCCAGCAGTGCTCGGGACAGAACCTACGAGCAGTTCTTC. It specifies CASSARDRTYEQFF. This chain links TRBV27 with TRBJ2-1; 7 nucleotides match TRBD1. The germline V gene encodes CDR1 MNHEY and CDR2 SMNVEV (reference sequence). This CDR3 is 14 amino acids long. The V and J ends lost 5 bases and 10 bases, in that order; junction bases with no gene match: 11.